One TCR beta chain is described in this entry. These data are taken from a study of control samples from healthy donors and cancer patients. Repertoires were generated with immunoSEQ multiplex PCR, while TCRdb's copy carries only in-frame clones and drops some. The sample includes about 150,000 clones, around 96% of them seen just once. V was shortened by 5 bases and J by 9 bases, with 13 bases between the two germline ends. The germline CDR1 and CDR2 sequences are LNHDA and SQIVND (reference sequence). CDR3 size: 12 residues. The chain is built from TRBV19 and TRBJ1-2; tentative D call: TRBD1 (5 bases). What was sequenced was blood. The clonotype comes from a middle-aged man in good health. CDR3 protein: CASSSGPASYTF. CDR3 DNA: TGTGCCAGTAGTTCGGGACCTGCTAGCTACACCTTC.